Here is one T cell receptor beta chain with its context. The antigen is undetermined. TCRdb reanalysed the 5' RACE reads using MiXCR and keeps one entry per CDR3 protein. The table records 150,000 to 200,000 distinct CDR3 sequences, roughly 20% of them present only once. The data stem from a study of T-cell memory formation after mild COVID-19. Study information: TCR clusters were mostly confined to one donor each.

Findings of the study overall: The authors left the SARS-CoV-2 specificity of second-wave clones peaking on day 37 unconfirmed. The study found balanced CD4/CD8 in clones contracting day 15 to 85 and a CD4+ lean in later expanders.

Looked up from germline, CDR1 is SGHTA and CDR2 is FQGNSA. The CDR3 spans 14 residues. V trimming: 6 bases; J trimming: 10 bases; junction bases outside the gene matches: 9. Specimen: PBMCs or a T cell subset sorted from them (not recorded which). The clonotype comes from a man younger than 35 who had mild COVID-19 (a few samples of this study predate the infection). Cell type and time point are not known. J is TRBJ2-1 and V is TRBV7-2; the match to TRBD2 covers 10 bases. The CDR3 sequence: CASRRSGGAREQFF. DNA of the CDR3: TGTGCCAGCAGACGAAGCGGGGGGGCCAGGGAGCAGTTCTTC.